The following is a T cell receptor (beta chain) sequence with its context. The antigen is undetermined. The data derive from a study of blood T cells in healthy people across ages. Study context: For every two T cells, template switching captured about one barcoded beta molecule.

Per individual sample, total RNA of at least 6 micrograms was extracted. Combining a sample-barcoded 5' primer with a J-beta primer mix, a second PCR ran for about 6 to 12 cycles. A template-switch adaptor with 12 random nucleotides tagged each cDNA molecule. MiXCR was run by TCRdb on the 5' RACE reads, yielding one entry per CDR3 protein. The sample includes about 1.6 million distinct CDR3 sequences, 30% to 35% seen only once; the top ten take around 11%. Overall study findings and caveats: The study found more naive CD4+ cells and higher diversity in long-lived than aged donors.

The CDR3 sequence is 10 residues long. The germline CDR1 and CDR2 sequences are DFQATT and SNEGSKA (reference sequence). V lost 6 bases and J lost 6, with 6 bases in between. Sequenced material: blood. V is TRBV20-1 and J is TRBJ2-1; no reliable D call. The sequence was obtained from a woman aged 30 to 39 in good health. The DNA of the CDR3 is TGCAGTGCCCAATTCAATGAGCAGTTCTTC. Translated, it gives CSAQFNEQFF.